The TCR beta chain described here comes from a study of regulatory T cells in long-lasting Graves disease. Study-wide context: Newly diagnosed Graves' patients had under 3 months of antithyroid drugs.

The time point denotes: newly diagnosed GD, antithyroid drugs for less than 3 months. PBMCs provided the RNA from which the TCR library was made. HTBI primers from iRepertoire and Arm-PCR of CDR3 regions yielded the TCR beta libraries. Each CDR3 protein gets one entry after TCRdb re-called the multiplex PCR reads with MiXCR. The table records 450,000 to 700,000 distinct CDR3 sequences, less than 15% of them present only once. V was cut by 2 bases and J by 5 bases, with 9 bases left in between. Germline CDR1 reads MNHEY; CDR2 reads SVGAGI. The CDR3 runs 13 residues. These same data were also listed under a study on T cells in Graves' hyperthyroidism and ophthalmopathy.

The rearrangement links TRBV6-5 to TRBJ1-1; D gene ambiguous. The material sequenced was peripheral blood mononuclear cells (PBMCs), taken at new diagnosis, from a patient treated with antithyroid drugs. The clonotype comes from a man aged 25 to 45 with Graves disease. This CDR3 reads CASSYETRTEAFF. The CDR3 bases are TGTGCCAGCAGTTACGAGACTCGAACTGAAGCTTTCTTT.